The entry that follows covers one TCR beta chain sequence. No antigen is known for it. The data were taken from a study of persistence of HIV-infected CD4 T cells. Cells were stimulated with overlapping HIV-1 Gag 15-mer peptides. CD40L/CD69 double-negative CD45RO-high memory CD4+ T cells were collected. Sequencing used immunoSEQ version 4 in survey mode. The assay was immunoSEQ multiplex PCR, and TCRdb's table has in-frame clones only and misses some. This repertoire shows some 40,000 clones, more than 75% found once; its top ten account for around 5%. Whole-study results and caveats: TCRbeta richness was lower in CMV- and Gag-responding cells than in anti-CD3/anti-CD28-responding cells. TCR analyses could not target the rare provirus-carrying CMV-responding cells. Antigen-responding cells were enriched for degenerate expanded CDR3beta sequences.

The J segment lost 8 bases and the V segment lost 5 bases, leaving 6 bases of the junction unmatched. CDR3 length equals 14 residues. Germline lookup yields CDR1 LNHDA and CDR2 SQIVND (reference sequence). Sequenced material: cultured CD4+ T cells from PBMCs, taken from a patient who received antiretroviral therapy. This receptor was identified in an adult with HIV. The donor label of this sample is uncertain. This chain links TRBV19 with TRBJ1-4, with TRBD1 matching 9 bases. CDR3 in amino acids: CASSHRDRAEKLFF. The CDR3 nucleotides read TGTGCCAGTAGTCACCGGGACAGGGCCGAAAAACTGTTTTTT.